This T cell receptor beta chain comes out of a study of neurological immune-mediated disorders. Study-level findings and limits: Private repertoires in all groups were suggested, as expanded clones shared no CDR3 amino acid sequences across subjects.

Unmatched junction bases numbered 7, after V lost 5 bases and J lost 0 bases. Germline CDR1 SEHNR, CDR2 FQNEAQ (reference sequence). The CDR3 has 16 amino acids. Ten or more counts support this clonotype. The antigen is undetermined. Unsorted libraries were derived from 2 million PBMCs stored at -80 C. Template-switch 5'RACE cDNA synthesis added a 10-nucleotide unique molecular identifier. Sequencing of 15-18 subjects in each run yielded over 190 million TCR-beta sequences. MiXCR, applied by TCRdb to the 5' RACE reads, yields one record per CDR3 protein. The data hold around 130,000 distinct CDR3 sequences, with roughly 3.4% observed a single time.

This sequence joins TRBV7-9 and TRBJ2-3, with 8 bases aligning to TRBD2. The receptor was derived from a woman aged 25 to 39 with multiple sclerosis. Sequenced material: PBMCs. CDR3 residues: CASSPPTSVSTDTQYF. The DNA of the CDR3 is TGTGCCAGCAGCCCCCCGACTAGCGTCAGCACAGATACGCAGTATTTT.